This T cell receptor (beta chain) was recorded in a study of cytotoxic CD8 clonotypes in ibrutinib-treated CLL. Study outcomes and limitations: Baseline clonality exceeded age-matched healthy donors and tracked circulating CD8+ T-cell counts.

This clone was found once. The antigen remains unidentified. Only in-frame clones appear in the TCRdb table, and some are missing; sequencing was by immunoSEQ multiplex PCR. Of some 140,000 clones in the sample, about four fifths were seen once. CDR1 and CDR2 from the germline V gene are LNHNV and YYDKDF (reference sequence). Trimming left V 1 base short and J 4 bases short, with 8 bases between. This CDR3 is built from 14 residues. Sequenced material: PBMCs, taken after 12 months of ibrutinib treatment. The sequence was obtained from a human donor with chronic lymphocytic leukemia. The chain joins TRBV15 to TRBJ2-1; no firm D call. CDR3 sequence: CATSRVGRYNEQFF. DNA for the CDR3: TGTGCCACCAGCAGAGTTGGAAGATACAATGAGCAGTTCTTC. Complete variable domain (other parts from reference TRBV15 and TRBJ2-1): DAMVIQNPRYQVTQFGKPVTLSCSQTLNHNVMYWYQQKSSQAPKLLFHYYDKDFNNEADTPDNFQSRRPNTSFCFLDIRSPGLGDTAMYLCATSRVGRYNEQFFGPGTRLTVL.